The clone carrying this T cell receptor (beta chain) showed up many times. This entry is derived from a study of T cells in Graves' hyperthyroidism and ophthalmopathy. The TCR beta CDR3 regions underwent amplification using RNA transcripts as the source. A first-round RT-PCR of the TCR CDR3 used the HTBI primer set. TCRdb redid the calling of the multiplex PCR reads with MiXCR, one entry per CDR3 protein. The sample shows around 610,000 distinct CDR3 sequences, around 15% of them seen only once. This CDR3 has 14 residues. Germline V lookup: CDR1 SGHTA, CDR2 FQGNSA. Trimming removed 6 bases at V and 4 bases at J, with 15 bases between. Active moderate-to-severe ophthalmopathy, Clinical Activity Score at least 3, NOSPECS at least 4, under 3 months' duration. The source of the PBMCs was 10 ml of fresh peripheral blood.

The receptor was derived from a woman aged 40 to 50 with Graves' ophthalmopathy. This chain connects TRBV7-2 to TRBJ1-2; perhaps TRBD1 as D (5 bases). The specimen was blood. CDR3 sequence reads: CASSDGGSLYGYTF. CDR3 DNA sequence: TGTGCCAGCAGTGATGGGGGGAGCCTCTATGGCTACACCTTC.